This T cell receptor (beta chain) was observed in a study of radiotherapy plus CTLA-4 blockade in lung cancer. Study at large: Around 19% of patients responded objectively, and roughly 30% achieved disease control. Study-level results: Tumor-origin TCR clones grew in blood after radiotherapy plus ipilimumab.

With ipilimumab providing CTLA-4 blockade, focal radiation was administered to patients who had chemo-refractory metastatic non-small-cell lung cancer. Repertoires were generated with immunoSEQ multiplex PCR, while TCRdb's copy carries only in-frame clones and drops some. Of about 56,000 clones listed, around 79% are singletons. The CDR3 loop spans 15 amino acids. The germline gives CDR1 MNHEY, CDR2 SVGAGI. Trimming cost V 0 bases and J 5 bases; bases outside gene matches: 6. Note on this clone: What it binds is unknown.

The input for sequencing was peripheral blood, taken from a patient treated with radiotherapy plus ipilimumab. This sequence originates from a human donor with non-small cell lung cancer who had a complete response to radiotherapy plus ipilimumab. J is TRBJ1-1 and V is TRBV6-5; 7 bases are shared with TRBD1. CDR3 residues: CASSYSGGSRTEAFF. Written as DNA, the CDR3 is TGTGCCAGCAGTTACTCAGGGGGCAGTAGGACTGAAGCTTTCTTT.